This entry features one T cell receptor beta chain sequence. The data are from a study of T cell changes during pregnancy in multiple sclerosis. TCRdb's table, derived via immunoSEQ multiplex PCR, lists solely in-frame clones and lacks some. The sample lists around 53,000 clones; 90% were seen once. CDR3 length: 14 amino acids. Germline CDR1 and CDR2: MNHEY and SMNVEV (reference sequence). Trimming stripped 2 bases from V and 3 bases from J, with 8 bases between. This sequence joins TRBV27 and TRBJ1-5; a weak D match, TRBD1 (5 bases). This specimen consisted of CD8+ T cells from peripheral blood mononuclear cells, obtained before pregnancy. This TCR derives from a female donor with multiple sclerosis, enrolled in a pregnancy study. The CDR3, as DNA: TGTGCCAGCAGTTTAGGAGGGGTCAATCAGCCCCAGCATTTT. The encoded protein is CASSLGGVNQPQHF.